One and the same sample provided the 16 T cell receptor beta chains below, sequenced in a study of T cell clonotyping in hematopoietic cell transplantation. Assay: immunoSEQ multiplex PCR; the TCRdb copy retains only in-frame clones and omits some. The sample comprises approximately 13,000 clones, about 98% of which are singletons, and approximately 4% rests with the top ten. Source: peripheral blood mononuclear cells, taken 30 days after allogeneic stem cell transplant. Source of these receptors: a female patient aged 50 to 65 who had an allogeneic stem cell transplant from an unrelated donor, so T cells may come from the graft donor. Some clones in this sample may be carry-over from other donors' samples.

The rearrangement links TRBV23-1 to TRBJ1-6, with TRBD1 matching 7 bases. TRBV23-1 is treated as an ORF (open reading frame) with a function not yet certain. The J segment lost 7 bases and the V segment lost 0 bases, leaving 6 bases of the junction unmatched. The CDR3 has 16 residues. CDR3 loop: CASSQSGRGRNSPLHF. The CDR3 DNA follows: TGCGCCAGCAGTCAATCGGGCAGGGGGAGAAATTCACCCCTCCACTTT.

The rearrangement uses TRBV5-5 and TRBJ2-1; 11 nucleotides agree with TRBD1. The J segment lost 6 bases and the V segment lost 4 bases, leaving 6 bases of the junction unmatched. Germline V CDR1 and CDR2: SGHKS, YYEKEE (reference sequence). This CDR3 spans 15 amino acids. CDR3 amino acids: CASSLGQGVINEQFF. Here the CDR3 DNA reads TGTGCCAGCAGCCTGGGACAGGGGGTGATCAATGAGCAGTTCTTC.

The rearrangement uses TRBV5-1 and TRBJ2-2; 7 bases map to TRBD2. This CDR3 is 15 amino acids long. CDR1 is SGHRS and CDR2 is YFSETQ in the germline V gene. V gave up 4 bases and J gave up 0 bases; unmatched junction bases: 3. Written as DNA, the CDR3 is TGCGCCAGCAGCCCACTAGCGACGAACACCGGGGAGCTGTTTTTT. This codes for CASSPLATNTGELFF.

The chain joins TRBV5-6 to TRBJ2-7; 11 bases are a match to TRBD1. Germline assignment: CDR1 SGHDT and CDR2 YYEEEE. V shed 4 bases and J 5 bases; nucleotides not matched to a gene: 11. This CDR3 comprises 16 residues. CDR3 sequence reads: CASSLGQGAPTNEQYF. DNA for the CDR3: TGTGCCAGCAGCCTCGGACAGGGGGCGCCGACTAACGAGCAGTACTTC.

This clone was observed once. CDR3 in DNA: TGTGCCAGCAGCCCCGAGGGGAGGGGTGAGCAGTTCTTC. Its translation is CASSPEGRGEQFF. The V gene is TRBV6-6, the J gene TRBJ2-1, with 7 bases identical to TRBD2. The CDR3 covers 13 residues. The V segment lost 6 bases and the J segment 9 bases; nucleotides outside the gene matches: 8. In germline, CDR1 is MNHNY, CDR2 SVGAGI (reference sequence).

This chain joins TRBV10-3 and TRBJ1-2; 8 bases are shared with TRBD1. CDR3 length equals 18 residues. Per the germline V gene, CDR1 is ENHRY and CDR2 is SYGVKD. V dropped 4 bases and J dropped 0; count of bases not matched to a gene: 13. CDR3 protein: CAISAQDRGRSSNYGYTF. The CDR3 DNA reads TGTGCCATCAGTGCCCAAGACAGGGGCCGCTCCTCTAACTATGGCTACACCTTC.

This chain connects TRBV28 to TRBJ1-2; TRBD1 is a possible D gene (5 bases). CDR3 size: 14 residues. V was shortened by 2 bases and J by 7 bases, with 14 bases between the two germline ends. CDR1 MDHEN and CDR2 SYDVKM come from the germline V gene. The CDR3 sequence is CASSLVGGGGGYTF. The CDR3 DNA reads as TGTGCCAGCAGTTTAGTCGGGGGGGGAGGTGGCTACACCTTC.

The CDR3 nucleotides read TGTGCCAGTAGTGATATCCGGGACTTTAGCAATCAGCCCCAGCATTTT. This translates into CASSDIRDFSNQPQHF. The rearrangement joins TRBV19 to TRBJ1-5; weak D call: TRBD1 (5 bases). Deletions cut 5 bases from V and 0 bases from J, with 14 bases between. The CDR3 loop spans 16 amino acids. Germline assignment: CDR1 LNHDA and CDR2 SQIVND (reference sequence).

A single count supports this clone. The chain carries TRBV4-2 and TRBJ2-3; 8 bases align to TRBD2. CDR1 LGHNA and CDR2 YNFKEQ come from the germline V gene. The CDR3 loop spans 16 amino acids. Losses at the gene ends were 10 bases for V and 2 bases for J; bases not matched to a gene: 14. The CDR3 loop reads CAISPGLGIPTDTQYF. The DNA for the CDR3 is TGTGCCATAAGTCCGGGACTAGGGATACCCACAGATACGCAGTATTTT.

This clone was recorded only once. This chain connects TRBV4-1 to TRBJ2-7; no firm D call. The CDR3 extends over 15 amino acids. Trimming removed 0 bases from V and 1 base from J, with 10 bases in between. Germline V gives CDR1 MGHRA, CDR2 YSYEKL. The CDR3 loop is CASSQEPGSSYEQYF. DNA of the CDR3: TGCGCCAGCAGCCAAGAGCCCGGGTCTTCCTACGAGCAGTACTTC.

The rearrangement joins TRBV2 to TRBJ1-2, with 8 bases matching TRBD1. V was pared by 6 bases and J by 7 bases, with 7 bases of the junction left unmatched. The CDR3 extends over 13 amino acids. The V gene's germline CDR1 is SNHLY and CDR2 FYNNEI. CDR3 coding DNA: TGTGCCAGCAGGCCGACAGGGGAGGGTGGCTACACCTTC. Translation: CASRPTGEGGYTF. The variable domain in full, completed from reference TRBV2 and TRBJ1-2, reads EPEVTQTPSHQVTQMGQEVILRCVPISNHLYFYWYRQILGQKVEFLVSFYNNEISEKSEIFDDQFSVERPDGSNFTLKIRSTKLEDSAMYFCASRPTGEGGYTFGSGTRLTVV.

The rearrangement links TRBV6-1 to TRBJ1-1, with D perhaps matching TRBD1 (5 bases). Trimming cost V 1 base and J 1 base, with 10 bases left between them. CDR1 and CDR2 from the germline V gene are MNHNS and SASEGT. The CDR3 is 15 amino acids. CDR3 in DNA: TGTGCCAGCAGTGAAGGGTCGGGGGGGAACACTGAAGCTTTCTTT. It is translated as CASSEGSGGNTEAFF.

The chain employs TRBV5-4 and TRBJ2-7, with 7 nucleotides matching TRBD2. There are 15 residues in the CDR3. Germline CDR1 reads SGHNT; CDR2 reads YYREEE (reference sequence). The junction had 6 bases not matched to a gene; V was cut back by 3 bases and J by 0 bases. The CDR3 nucleotides read TGTGCCAGCAGCTCCAGCGGGGACCGCTCCTACGAGCAGTACTTC. Its translation: CASSSSGDRSYEQYF.

About this clone itself: At one end, the junction sequence differs from germline, possibly due to a read error. The V and J genes are TRBV29-1 and TRBJ2-7; 9 nucleotides agree with TRBD1. The CDR3 loop spans 15 amino acids. The germline CDR1 and CDR2 sequences are SQVTM and ANQGSEA. CDR3 bases: TGCAGCGTTGAGAAAGTACAGGGGGCCTCCCACGAGCAGTACTTC. Protein sequence: CSVEKVQGASHEQYF.

The chain employs TRBV9 and TRBJ1-1; TRBD1 is a possible D gene (5 bases). The CDR3 runs 14 residues. Germline-derived CDR1 and CDR2 are SGDLS and YYNGEE. With 0 bases removed from V and 1 base from J, the gap between germline ends came to 7 bases. This CDR3 reads CASSVVGQNTEAFF. The CDR3 DNA reads TGTGCCAGCAGCGTAGTAGGACAGAACACTGAAGCTTTCTTT.

The chain couples TRBV6-5 to TRBJ1-2; possible D gene TRBD1, 5 bases. Per germline, CDR1 MNHEY and CDR2 SVGAGI. The CDR3 loop spans 15 amino acids. Trimming removed 4 bases at V and 2 bases at J, with 14 bases between. The CDR3 DNA sequence: TGTGCCAGCAGTTCCCAGGGACTTGGGAACTATGGCTACACCTTC. Translation gives CASSSQGLGNYGYTF.